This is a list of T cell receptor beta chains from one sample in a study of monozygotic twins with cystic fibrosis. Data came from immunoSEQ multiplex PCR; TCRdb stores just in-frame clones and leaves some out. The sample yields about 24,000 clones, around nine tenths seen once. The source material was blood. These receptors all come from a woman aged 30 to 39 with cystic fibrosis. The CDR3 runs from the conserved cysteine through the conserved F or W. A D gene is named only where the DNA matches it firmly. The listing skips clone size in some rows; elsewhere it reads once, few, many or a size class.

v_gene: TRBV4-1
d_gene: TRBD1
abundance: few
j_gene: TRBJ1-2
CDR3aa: CASSQTGQPNYGYTF
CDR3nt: TGCGCCAGCAGTCAAACGGGACAGCCAAACTATGGCTACACCTTC

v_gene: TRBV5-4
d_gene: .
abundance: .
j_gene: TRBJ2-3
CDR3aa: CASSSGFGTDTQYF
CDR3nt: TGTGCCAGCAGTTCAGGGTTTGGCACAGATACGCAGTATTTT

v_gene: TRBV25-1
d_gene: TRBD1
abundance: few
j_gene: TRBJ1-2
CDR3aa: CASSDRGRGDYGYTF
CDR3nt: TGTGCCAGCAGTGACAGGGGGCGGGGGGACTATGGCTACACCTTC

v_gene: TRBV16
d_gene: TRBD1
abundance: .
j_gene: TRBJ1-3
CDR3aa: CASSVRGQHSGNTIYF
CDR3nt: TGTGCCAGCAGCGTTCGGGGACAGCACTCTGGAAACACCATATATTTT

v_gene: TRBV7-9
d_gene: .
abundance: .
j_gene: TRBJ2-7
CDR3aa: CASSSADPYEQYF
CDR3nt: TGTGCCAGCAGCTCAGCAGACCCCTACGAGCAGTACTTC

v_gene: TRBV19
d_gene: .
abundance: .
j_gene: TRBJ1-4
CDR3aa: CASRQGEKLFF
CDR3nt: TGTGCCAGTAGGCAGGGGGAAAAACTGTTTTTT

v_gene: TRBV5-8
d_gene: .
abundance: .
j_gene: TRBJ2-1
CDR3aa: CASSLGSFSYNEQFF
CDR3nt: TGTGCCAGCAGCTTGGGCTCTTTCTCCTACAATGAGCAGTTCTTC

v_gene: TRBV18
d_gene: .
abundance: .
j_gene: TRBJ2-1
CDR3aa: CASSLRTGNNEQFF
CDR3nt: TGTGCCAGCTCACTACGGACGGGCAACAATGAGCAGTTCTTC

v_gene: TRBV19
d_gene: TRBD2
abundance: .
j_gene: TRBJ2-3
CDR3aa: CASTTSGGLADTQYF
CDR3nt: TGTGCCAGTACCACTAGCGGGGGGCTTGCAGATACGCAGTATTTT

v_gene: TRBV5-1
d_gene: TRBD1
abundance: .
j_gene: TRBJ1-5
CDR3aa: CASSLNTGDQPQHF
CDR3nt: TGCGCCAGCAGCTTGAATACAGGGGATCAGCCCCAGCATTTT

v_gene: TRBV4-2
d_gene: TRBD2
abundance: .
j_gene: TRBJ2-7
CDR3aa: CASSQGLAGGSYEQYF
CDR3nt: TGTGCCAGCAGCCAAGGACTAGCGGGGGGCTCCTACGAGCAGTACTTC

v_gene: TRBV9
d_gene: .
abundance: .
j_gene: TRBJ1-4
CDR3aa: CASSDTGISEKLFF
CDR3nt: TGTGCCAGCAGCGATACAGGGATTAGTGAAAAACTGTTTTTT

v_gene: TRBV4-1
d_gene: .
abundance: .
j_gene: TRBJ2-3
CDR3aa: CASSQEGTVPTDTQYF
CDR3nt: TGCGCCAGCAGCCAAGAGGGGACCGTCCCCACAGATACGCAGTATTTT

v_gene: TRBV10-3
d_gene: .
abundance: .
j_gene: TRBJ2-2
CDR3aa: CAISANSGGGELFF
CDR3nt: TGTGCCATCAGTGCTAACTCTGGGGGCGGGGAGCTGTTTTTT

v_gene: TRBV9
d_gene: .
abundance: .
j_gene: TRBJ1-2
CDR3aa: CASSTTDYGYTF
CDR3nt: TGTGCCAGCAGCACGACGGACTATGGCTACACCTTC

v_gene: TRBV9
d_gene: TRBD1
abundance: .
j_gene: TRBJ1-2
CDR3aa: CASSARDRESFRGYTF
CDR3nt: TGTGCCAGCAGCGCCCGGGACAGGGAGTCTTTCCGGGGCTACACCTTC

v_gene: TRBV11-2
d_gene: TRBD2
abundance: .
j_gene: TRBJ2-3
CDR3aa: CASSLRRLAGGTHTQYF
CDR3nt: TGTGCCAGCAGCTTAAGGCGACTAGCGGGGGGTACTCATACGCAGTATTTT

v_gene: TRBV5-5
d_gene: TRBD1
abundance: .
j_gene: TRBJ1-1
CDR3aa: CASSWEGQGSEAFF
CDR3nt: TGTGCCAGCAGCTGGGAAGGACAGGGTTCGGAAGCTTTCTTT

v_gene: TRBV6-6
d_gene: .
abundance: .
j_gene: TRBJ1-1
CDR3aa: CASSPVEAGTEAFF
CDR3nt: TGTGCCAGCAGTCCCGTTGAGGCGGGCACTGAAGCTTTCTTT

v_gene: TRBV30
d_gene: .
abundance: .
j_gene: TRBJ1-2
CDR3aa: CAWSVVKAAITF
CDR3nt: TGTGCCTGGAGTGTAGTAAAGGCAGCTATCACCTTC

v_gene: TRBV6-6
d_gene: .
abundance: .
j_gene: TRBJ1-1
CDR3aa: CASSYSSRIYTEAFF
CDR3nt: TGTGCCAGCAGTTACTCGTCGAGGATTTACACTGAAGCTTTCTTT

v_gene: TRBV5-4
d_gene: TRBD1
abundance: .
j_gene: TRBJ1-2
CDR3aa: CASSVPGTVNYGYTF
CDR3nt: TGTGCCAGCAGCGTACCCGGGACAGTCAACTATGGCTACACCTTC

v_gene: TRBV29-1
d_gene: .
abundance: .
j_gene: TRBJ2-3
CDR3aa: CSVDSQWTMTDTQYF
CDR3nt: TGCAGCGTTGATAGCCAATGGACGATGACAGATACGCAGTATTTT

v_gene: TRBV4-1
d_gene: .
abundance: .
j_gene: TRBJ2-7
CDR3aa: CASSQDPGLGVYYEQYF
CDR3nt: TGCGCCAGCAGCCAAGACCCAGGCCTGGGCGTTTACTACGAGCAGTACTTC

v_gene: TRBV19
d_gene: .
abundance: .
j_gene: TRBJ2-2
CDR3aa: CASQFGASNTGELFF
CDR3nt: TGTGCCAGCCAGTTTGGGGCTTCGAACACCGGGGAGCTGTTTTTT

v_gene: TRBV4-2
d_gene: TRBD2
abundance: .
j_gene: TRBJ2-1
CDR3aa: CASSQLRRGYNEQFF
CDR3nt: TGTGCCAGCAGCCAACTTAGGCGGGGGTACAATGAGCAGTTCTTC

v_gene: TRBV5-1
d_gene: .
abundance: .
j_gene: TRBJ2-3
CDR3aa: CASSLDPTLTDTQYF
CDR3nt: TGCGCCAGCAGCTTGGACCCAACGCTCACAGATACGCAGTATTTT

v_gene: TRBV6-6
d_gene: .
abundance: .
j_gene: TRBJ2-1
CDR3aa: CASSYSVFNEQFF
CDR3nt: TGTGCCAGCAGTTACTCAGTCTTCAATGAGCAGTTCTTC

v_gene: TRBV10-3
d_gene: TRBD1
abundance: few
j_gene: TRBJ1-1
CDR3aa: CAISELRTGIEAFF
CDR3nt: TGTGCCATCAGTGAGCTACGGACAGGGATTGAAGCTTTCTTT

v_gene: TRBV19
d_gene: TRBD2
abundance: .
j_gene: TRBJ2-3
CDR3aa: CASSIDKRGWSDTQYF
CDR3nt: TGTGCCAGTAGTATAGATAAGCGGGGGTGGTCGGATACGCAGTATTTT

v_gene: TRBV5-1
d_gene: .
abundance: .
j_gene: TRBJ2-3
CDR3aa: CASSSTSTGTDTQYF
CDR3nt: TGCGCCAGCAGCTCCACATCGACAGGTACAGATACGCAGTATTTT

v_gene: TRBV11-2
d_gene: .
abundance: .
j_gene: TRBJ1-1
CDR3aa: CASSLSYINTEAFF
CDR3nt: TGTGCCAGCAGCTTATCCTATATAAACACTGAAGCTTTCTTT

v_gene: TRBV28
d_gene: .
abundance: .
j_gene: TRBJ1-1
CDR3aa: CASRLQGPMNTEAFF
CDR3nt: TGTGCCAGCAGACTTCAGGGGCCCATGAACACTGAAGCTTTCTTT

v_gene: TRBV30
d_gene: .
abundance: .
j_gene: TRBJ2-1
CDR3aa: CAWSTGHSYNEQFF
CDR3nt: TGTGCCTGGAGCACAGGACACTCTTACAATGAGCAGTTCTTC

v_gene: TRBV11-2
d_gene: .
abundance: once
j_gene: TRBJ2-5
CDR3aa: CASSLDFGKTQYF
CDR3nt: TGTGCCAGCAGCTTAGATTTTGGAAAGACCCAGTACTTC

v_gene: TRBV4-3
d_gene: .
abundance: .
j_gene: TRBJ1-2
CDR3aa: CASSQVHSQGYGYTF
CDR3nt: TGCGCCAGCAGCCAAGTCCACAGTCAAGGCTATGGCTACACCTTC

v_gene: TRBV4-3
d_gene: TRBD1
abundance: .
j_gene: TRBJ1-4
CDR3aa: CASSQRRGTGVEKLFF
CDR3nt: TGCGCCAGCAGCCAAAGGCGCGGGACAGGGGTTGAAAAACTGTTTTTT

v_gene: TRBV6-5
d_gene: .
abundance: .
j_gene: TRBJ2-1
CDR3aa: CASSTLPGAVNEQFF
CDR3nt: TGTGCCAGCAGTACCCTACCCGGGGCAGTAAATGAGCAGTTCTTC

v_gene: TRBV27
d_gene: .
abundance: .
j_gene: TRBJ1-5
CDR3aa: CASSLLGGDSNQPQHF
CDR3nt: TGTGCCAGCAGCCTCCTTGGGGGGGATAGCAATCAGCCCCAGCATTTT

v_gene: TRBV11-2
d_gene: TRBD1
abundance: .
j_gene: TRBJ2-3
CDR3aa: CASSWGQALGATDTQYF
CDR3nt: TGTGCCAGCAGCTGGGGACAGGCCTTAGGGGCGACAGATACGCAGTATTTT